The entry below gives a single T cell receptor (beta chain) sequence along with its context. What it recognizes is unknown. Generated by immunoSEQ multiplex PCR, the TCRdb table keeps only in-frame clones and is missing some. This table has fewer than 110,000 clones, approximately 93% appearing once. The sample originates from a study of graft-versus-host responses after intestinal transplantation. Background on the study: Recipients across the board were started on anti-thymocyte globulin induction, then kept on tacrolimus and steroids for 2 to 4 years.

This CDR3 comprises 15 residues. CDR1 is MNHEY, CDR2 SMNVEV, per germline (reference sequence). V was pared by 8 bases and J by 0 bases, with 14 bases between. The sequencing used unstimulated CD8+ T cells sorted from spleen or lymph node cells, collected before intestinal transplant. The chain employs TRBV27 and TRBJ1-3, with D possibly TRBD1 on 6 matching bases. The clonotype comes from a human donor who received an intestinal transplant. For the CDR3, the DNA is TGTGCCAGCCGAGAGGGGACATCCTCTGGAAACACCATATATTTT. Translation gives CASREGTSSGNTIYF.